This T cell receptor beta chain was captured by sequencing in a study of T cell repertoires in aging, cancer and after chemotherapy. Study in general: Donor ages fell into six groups from 30 or younger up to 70 or older.

Trimming took off 5 bases at V and 2 bases at J, with 5 bases between the two ends. The CDR3 totals 11 residues. Germline V gives CDR1 SGHRS, CDR2 YFSETQ. A mixed TRB-A/B primer pool amplified rearranged TRB by multiplex touch-down PCR. TCRdb used MiXCR to reprocess the multiplex PCR reads, holding one entry per CDR3 protein. The sample consists of 15,000 to 20,000 distinct CDR3 sequences, about 37% of them appearing once. Amplification of TCR beta used genomic DNA extracted from peripheral blood. Material: blood. This receptor was obtained from a human donor with a solid tumor. This rearrangement joins TRBV5-1 to TRBJ2-7; D is possibly TRBD1 (5 bases). CDR3: CASRGAYEQYF. DNA for the CDR3: TGCGCCAGCAGAGGGGCCTACGAGCAGTACTTC.